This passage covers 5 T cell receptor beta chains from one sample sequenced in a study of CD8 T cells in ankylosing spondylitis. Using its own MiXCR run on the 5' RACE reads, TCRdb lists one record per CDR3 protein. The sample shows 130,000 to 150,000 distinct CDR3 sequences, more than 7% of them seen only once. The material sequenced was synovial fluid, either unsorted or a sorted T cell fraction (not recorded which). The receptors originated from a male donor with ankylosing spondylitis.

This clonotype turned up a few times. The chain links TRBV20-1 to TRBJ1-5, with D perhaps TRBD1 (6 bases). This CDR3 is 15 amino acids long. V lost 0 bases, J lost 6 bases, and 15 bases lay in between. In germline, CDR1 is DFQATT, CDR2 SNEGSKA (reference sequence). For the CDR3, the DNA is TGCAGTGCTAGAGATCTACAGGGTAGAAGTCAGCCCCAGCATTTT. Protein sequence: CSARDLQGRSQPQHF.

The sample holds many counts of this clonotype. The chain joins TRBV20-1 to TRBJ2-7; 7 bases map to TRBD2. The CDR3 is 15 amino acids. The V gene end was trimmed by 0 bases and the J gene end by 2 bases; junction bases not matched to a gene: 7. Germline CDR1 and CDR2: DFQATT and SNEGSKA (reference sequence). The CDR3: CSAREGERGTYEQYF. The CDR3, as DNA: TGCAGTGCTAGAGAGGGGGAGCGGGGCACCTACGAGCAGTACTTC.

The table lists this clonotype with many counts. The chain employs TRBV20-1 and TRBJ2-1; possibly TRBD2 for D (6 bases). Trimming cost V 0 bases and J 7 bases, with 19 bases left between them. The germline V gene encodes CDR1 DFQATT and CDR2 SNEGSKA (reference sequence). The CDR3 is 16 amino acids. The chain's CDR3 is CSARDWRGPPTNEQFF. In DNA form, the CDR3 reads TGCAGTGCTAGAGATTGGAGGGGCCCTCCCACGAATGAGCAGTTCTTC.

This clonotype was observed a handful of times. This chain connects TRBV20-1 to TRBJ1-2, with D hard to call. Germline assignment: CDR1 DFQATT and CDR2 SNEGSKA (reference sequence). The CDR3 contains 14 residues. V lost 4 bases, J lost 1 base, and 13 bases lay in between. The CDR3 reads CSANLQPNNYGYTF. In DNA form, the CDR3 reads TGCAGTGCTAACCTCCAGCCGAATAACTATGGCTACACCTTC.

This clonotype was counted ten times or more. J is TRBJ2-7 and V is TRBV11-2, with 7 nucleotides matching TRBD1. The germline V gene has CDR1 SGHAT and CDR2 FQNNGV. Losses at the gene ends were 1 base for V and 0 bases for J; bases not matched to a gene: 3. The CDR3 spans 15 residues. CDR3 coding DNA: TGTGCCAGCAGCTTAGTTGGGACAGCCTCCTACGAGCAGTACTTC. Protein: CASSLVGTASYEQYF.